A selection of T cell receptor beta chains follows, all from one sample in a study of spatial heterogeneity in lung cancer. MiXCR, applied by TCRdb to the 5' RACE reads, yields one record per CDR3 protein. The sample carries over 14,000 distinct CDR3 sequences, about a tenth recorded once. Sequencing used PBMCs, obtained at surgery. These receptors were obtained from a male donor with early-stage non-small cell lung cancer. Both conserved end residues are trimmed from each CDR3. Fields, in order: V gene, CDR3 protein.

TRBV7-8	ASSHPSRLGTSTLGQY
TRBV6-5	ASRSEPSRSVLT
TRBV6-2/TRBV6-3	ASSYRGREETQY
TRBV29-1	SVQDSYEQY
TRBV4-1	ASSQEPSGGSTDTQY
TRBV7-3	ASSPDGARVAEAF
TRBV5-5	ASSLEEGLAGVEQY
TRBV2	ASISGLAGAKGTDTQY
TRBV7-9	ASSLRQGSYNEQF
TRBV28	ASMPRGAYEQY
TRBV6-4	ASSDSGTHYEQY
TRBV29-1	SVEGAGTGREDTQY
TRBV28	ASSLPVNGNQPQH
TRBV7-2	ASSPQGDSRETQY
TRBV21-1	ASSQGTRGPYEQY
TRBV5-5	ASRTGQGLGELF
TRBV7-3	ASSPRSNTGELF
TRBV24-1	VTSDSFAPQETQY
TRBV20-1	SAIRQGGYGYT
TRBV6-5	ASSIGRTDNEQF
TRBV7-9	ASSLGRSGNSYNEQF
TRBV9	ASSVAVGDTQY
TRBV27	ASSPRGQYREQY
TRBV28	ASRTFTGVQY
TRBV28	ASREPNQPQH
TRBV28	ASSLPDRADIQY
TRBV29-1	SVDPLPSRAKYYGYT
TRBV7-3	ASSLLSPLAEESSYNEQF
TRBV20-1	SARDLWGLSGSFDEQF
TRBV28	ASKNGGANVLT
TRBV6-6	ASKGGQGATGELF
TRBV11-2	ASSLDITGEVN
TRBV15	ATSRDRAGGASSYGYT
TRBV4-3	ASSQWRGGGNIQY
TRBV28	ASSSTTGPIYGYT
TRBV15	ATSREGRGFLQY
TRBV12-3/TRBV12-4	ASSRNRVNEQF
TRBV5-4	ASTTQTSGNTGELF
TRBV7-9	ASSLAGAGDGYT
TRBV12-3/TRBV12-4	ASSYRGSRTDTQY
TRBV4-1	DSSQARGGTEAF